This T cell receptor beta chain was recorded in a study of blood T cell repertoires in COVID-19. The J segment lost 5 bases and the V segment lost 2 bases, leaving 12 bases of the junction unmatched. The CDR3 totals 17 residues. Per germline, CDR1 MNHEY and CDR2 SMNVEV (reference sequence). Libraries were prepared by immunoSEQ multiplex PCR; TCRdb keeps only in-frame clonotypes and omits some of them. The data show some 37,000 clones, almost 90% seen once. The TCR originated in a man aged 70-80 years with acute or convalescent COVID-19. This sequence joins TRBV27 and TRBJ1-1, with TRBD1 identical over 9 bases. Sequencing was performed on peripheral blood. The CDR3 sequence: CASSLRATGGRSTEAFF. Here the CDR3 DNA reads TGTGCCAGCAGTTTACGGGCTACAGGGGGCAGGTCTACTGAAGCTTTCTTT.